This TCR beta chain was profiled in a study of T cell responses to AZD1222 COVID-19 vaccine. Across the study: Pooling covered second doses at about 4 or about 12 weeks. Study-level points and caveats: Spike-specific TCRs gained breadth and depth after people received two AZD1222 doses. Vaccine-related CD4 TCRs covered spike, predominating at 160-218 and 743-854. All repertoire sampling was performed exclusively after the peak T cell response.

In the case of this clone: Its antigen is not identified.

This CDR3 spans 16 amino acids. The V end lost 0 bases, the J end lost 1 base, and 13 bases lay between the germline ends. Germline V CDR1 and CDR2: SGHRS, YFSETQ. The table came from immunoSEQ multiplex PCR; TCRdb's copy has only in-frame clones and leaves some out. The data contain some 110,000 clones, 87% of them seen just once; the ten biggest clones take up 7.5%. Sequencing was performed on peripheral blood, taken on day 0 of AZD1222 vaccination. This receptor was obtained from an adult in good health. The chain combines TRBV5-1 with TRBJ1-1; D is unresolved. As DNA, the CDR3 is TGCGCCAGCAGCTTGGGTGTTTGGGAGAGGAACACTGAAGCTTTCTTT. This encodes CASSLGVWERNTEAFF.